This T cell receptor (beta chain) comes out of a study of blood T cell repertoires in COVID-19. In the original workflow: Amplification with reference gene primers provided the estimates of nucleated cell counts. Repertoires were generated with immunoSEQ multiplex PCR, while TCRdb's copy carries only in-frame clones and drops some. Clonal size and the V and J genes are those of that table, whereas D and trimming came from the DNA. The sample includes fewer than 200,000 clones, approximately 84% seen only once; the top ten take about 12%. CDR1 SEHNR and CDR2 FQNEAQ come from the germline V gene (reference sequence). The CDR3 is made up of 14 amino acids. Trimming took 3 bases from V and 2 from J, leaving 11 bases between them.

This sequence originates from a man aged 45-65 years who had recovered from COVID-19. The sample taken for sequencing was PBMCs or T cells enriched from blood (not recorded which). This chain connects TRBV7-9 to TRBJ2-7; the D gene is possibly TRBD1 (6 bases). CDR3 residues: CASSLQTGAYEQYF. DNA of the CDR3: TGTGCCAGCAGCTTGCAGACAGGCGCCTACGAGCAGTACTTC.